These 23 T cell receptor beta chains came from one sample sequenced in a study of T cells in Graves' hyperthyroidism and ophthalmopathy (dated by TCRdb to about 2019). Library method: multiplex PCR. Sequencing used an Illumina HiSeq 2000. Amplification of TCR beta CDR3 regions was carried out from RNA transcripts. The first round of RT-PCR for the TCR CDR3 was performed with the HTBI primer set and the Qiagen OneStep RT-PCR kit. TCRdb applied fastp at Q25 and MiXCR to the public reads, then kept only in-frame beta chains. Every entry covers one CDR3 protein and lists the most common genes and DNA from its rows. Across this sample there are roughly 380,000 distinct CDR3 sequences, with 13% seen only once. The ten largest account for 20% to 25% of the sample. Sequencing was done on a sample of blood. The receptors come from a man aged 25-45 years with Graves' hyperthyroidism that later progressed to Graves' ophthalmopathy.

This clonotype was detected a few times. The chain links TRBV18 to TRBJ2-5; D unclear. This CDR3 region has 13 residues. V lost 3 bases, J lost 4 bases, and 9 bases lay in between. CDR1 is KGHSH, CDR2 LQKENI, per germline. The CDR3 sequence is CASSPDLGETQYF. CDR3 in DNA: TGTGCCAGCTCACCGGACCTGGGAGAGACCCAGTACTTC.

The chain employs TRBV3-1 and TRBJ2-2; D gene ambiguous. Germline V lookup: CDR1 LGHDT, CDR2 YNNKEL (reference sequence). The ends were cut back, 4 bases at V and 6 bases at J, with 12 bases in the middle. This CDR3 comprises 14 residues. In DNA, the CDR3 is TGTGCCAGCAGCCGCCCGTCCAACCCCGGGGAGCTGTTTTTT. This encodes CASSRPSNPGELFF.

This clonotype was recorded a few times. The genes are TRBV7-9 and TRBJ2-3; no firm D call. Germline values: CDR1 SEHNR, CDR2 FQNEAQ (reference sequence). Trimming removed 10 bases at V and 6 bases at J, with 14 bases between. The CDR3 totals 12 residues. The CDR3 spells CAIPWVADTQYF. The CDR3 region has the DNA TGTGCCATCCCTTGGGTCGCGGATACGCAGTATTTT. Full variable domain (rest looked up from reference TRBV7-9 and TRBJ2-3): DTGVSQNPRHKITKRGQNVTFRCDPISEHNRLYWYRQTLGQGPEFLTYFQNEAQLEKSRLLSDRFSAERPKGSFSTLEIQRTEQGDSAMYLCAIPWVADTQYFGPGTRLTVL.

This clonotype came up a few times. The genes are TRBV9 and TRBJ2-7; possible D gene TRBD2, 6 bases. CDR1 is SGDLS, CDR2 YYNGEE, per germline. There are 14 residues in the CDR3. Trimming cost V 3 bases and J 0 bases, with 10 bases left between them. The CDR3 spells CASSGTGDSYEQYF. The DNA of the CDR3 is TGTGCCAGCAGCGGGACGGGGGACTCCTACGAGCAGTACTTC.

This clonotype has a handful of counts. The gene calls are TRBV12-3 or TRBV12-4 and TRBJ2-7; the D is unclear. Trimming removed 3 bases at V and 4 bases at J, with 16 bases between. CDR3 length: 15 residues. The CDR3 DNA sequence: TGTGCCAGCAGTTTTATCAGTAACCCCTCGTACGAGCAGTACTTC. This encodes CASSFISNPSYEQYF.

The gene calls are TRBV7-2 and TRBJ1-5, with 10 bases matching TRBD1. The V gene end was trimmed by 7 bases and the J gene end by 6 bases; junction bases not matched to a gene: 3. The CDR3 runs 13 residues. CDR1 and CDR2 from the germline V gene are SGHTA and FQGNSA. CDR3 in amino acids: CASTRDRGQPQHF. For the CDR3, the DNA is TGTGCCAGCACCCGGGACAGGGGTCAGCCCCAGCATTTT.

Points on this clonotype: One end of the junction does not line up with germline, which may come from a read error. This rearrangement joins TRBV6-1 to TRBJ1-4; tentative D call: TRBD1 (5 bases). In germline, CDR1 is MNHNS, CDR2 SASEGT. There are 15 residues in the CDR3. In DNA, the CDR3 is TGTGCCAACAGTCCGGCCGACAGTACTAATGAAAAACTGTTTTTT. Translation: CANSPADSTNEKLFF.

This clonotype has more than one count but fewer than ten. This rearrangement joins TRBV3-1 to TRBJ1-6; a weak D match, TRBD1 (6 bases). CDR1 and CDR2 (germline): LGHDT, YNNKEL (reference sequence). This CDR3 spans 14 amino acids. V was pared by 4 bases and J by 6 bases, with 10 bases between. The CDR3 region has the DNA TGTGCCAGCAGCCCCCCAGGGGTTAATTCACCCCTCCACTTT. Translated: CASSPPGVNSPLHF.

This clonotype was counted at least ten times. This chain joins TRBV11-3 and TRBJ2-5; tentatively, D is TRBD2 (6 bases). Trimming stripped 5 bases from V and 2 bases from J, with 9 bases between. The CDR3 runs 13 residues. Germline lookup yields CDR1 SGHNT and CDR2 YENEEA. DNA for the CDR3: TGTGCCAGCAGCCCGGGACTGCAAGAGACCCAGTACTTC. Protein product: CASSPGLQETQYF.

The CDR3 DNA follows: TGCAGTGCCAAGCTTCTAGCGGGGGGCACGAACACCGGGGAGCTGTTTTTT. Protein product: CSAKLLAGGTNTGELFF. The chain is built from TRBV20-1 and TRBJ2-2, with TRBD2 matching over 11 bases. V trimming: 6 bases; J trimming: 0 bases; junction bases outside the gene matches: 9. The germline CDR1 and CDR2 sequences are DFQATT and SNEGSKA (reference sequence). This CDR3 spans 17 amino acids.

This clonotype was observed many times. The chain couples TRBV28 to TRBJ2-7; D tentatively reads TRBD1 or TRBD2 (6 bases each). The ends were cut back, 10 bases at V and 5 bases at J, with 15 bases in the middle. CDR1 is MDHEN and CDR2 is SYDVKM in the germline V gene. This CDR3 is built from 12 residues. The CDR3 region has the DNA TGTGCCACGACACGGGGGCGCCACGAGCAGTACTTC. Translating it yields CATTRGRHEQYF.

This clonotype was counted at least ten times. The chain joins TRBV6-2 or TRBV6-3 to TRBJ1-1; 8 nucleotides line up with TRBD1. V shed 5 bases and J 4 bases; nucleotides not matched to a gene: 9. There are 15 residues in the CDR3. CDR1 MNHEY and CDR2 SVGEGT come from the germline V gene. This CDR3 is CASSRQGWRGTEAFF. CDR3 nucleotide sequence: TGTGCCAGCAGTCGACAGGGGTGGAGAGGCACTGAAGCTTTCTTT.

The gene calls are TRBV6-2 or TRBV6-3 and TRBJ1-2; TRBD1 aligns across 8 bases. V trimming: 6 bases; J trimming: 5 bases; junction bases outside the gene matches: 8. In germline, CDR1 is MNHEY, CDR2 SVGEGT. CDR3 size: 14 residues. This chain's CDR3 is CASSRTGTGYGYTF. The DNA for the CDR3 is TGTGCCAGCAGCAGGACCGGGACAGGATATGGCTACACCTTC.

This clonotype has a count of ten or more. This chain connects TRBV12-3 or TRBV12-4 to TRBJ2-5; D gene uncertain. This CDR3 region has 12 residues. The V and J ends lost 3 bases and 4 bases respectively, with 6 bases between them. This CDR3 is CASSFGGETQYF. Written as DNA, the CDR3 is TGTGCCAGCAGTTTTGGTGGAGAGACCCAGTACTTC.

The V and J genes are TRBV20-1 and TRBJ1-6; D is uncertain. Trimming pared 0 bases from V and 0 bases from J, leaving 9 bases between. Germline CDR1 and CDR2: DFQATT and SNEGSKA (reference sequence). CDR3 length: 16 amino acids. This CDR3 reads CSARDSRSSYNSPLHF. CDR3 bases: TGCAGTGCTAGAGACAGCCGAAGCTCCTATAATTCACCCCTCCACTTT.

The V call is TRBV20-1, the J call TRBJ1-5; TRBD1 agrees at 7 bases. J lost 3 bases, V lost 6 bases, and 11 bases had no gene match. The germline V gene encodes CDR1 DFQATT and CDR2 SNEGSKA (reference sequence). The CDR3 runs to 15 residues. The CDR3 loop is CSATGDPLVNQPQHF. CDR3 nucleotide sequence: TGCAGTGCAACAGGGGACCCTCTGGTCAATCAGCCCCAGCATTTT.

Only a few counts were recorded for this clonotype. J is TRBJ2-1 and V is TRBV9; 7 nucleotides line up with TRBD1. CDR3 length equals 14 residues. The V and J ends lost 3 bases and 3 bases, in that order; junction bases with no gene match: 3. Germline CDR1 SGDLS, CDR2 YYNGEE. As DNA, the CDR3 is TGTGCCAGCAGCGCGGGACAGCGCTACAATGAGCAGTTCTTC. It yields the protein CASSAGQRYNEQFF.

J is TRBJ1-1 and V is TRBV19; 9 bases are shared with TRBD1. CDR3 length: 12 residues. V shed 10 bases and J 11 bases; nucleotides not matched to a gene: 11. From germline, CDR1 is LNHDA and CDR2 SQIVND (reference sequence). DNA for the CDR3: TGTGCCACCACCGACAGGGGGTTCAGTGCTTTCTTT. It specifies CATTDRGFSAFF.

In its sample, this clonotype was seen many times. Here the CDR3 reads CASRAEGRNTEAFF. The CDR3 nucleotides are TGCGCCAGCAGGGCTGAGGGTAGGAACACTGAAGCTTTCTTT. This rearrangement joins TRBV10-1 to TRBJ1-1; unclear D gene. This CDR3 has 14 amino acids. V dropped 6 bases and J dropped 1 base, with 12 bases sitting between them. Germline loops: CDR1 WNHNN, CDR2 SYGVQD (reference sequence).

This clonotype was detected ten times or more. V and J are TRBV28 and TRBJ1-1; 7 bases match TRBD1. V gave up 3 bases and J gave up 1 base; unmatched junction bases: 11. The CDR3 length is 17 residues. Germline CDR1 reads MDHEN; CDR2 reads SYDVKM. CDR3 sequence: CASSFVKGGRQNTEAFF. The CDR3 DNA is TGTGCCAGCAGTTTTGTGAAAGGGGGCCGACAGAACACTGAAGCTTTCTTT. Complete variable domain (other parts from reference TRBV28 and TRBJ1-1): DVKVTQSSRYLVKRTGEKVFLECVQDMDHENMFWYRQDPGLGLRLIYFSYDVKMKEKGDIPEGYSVSREKKERFSLILESASTNQTSMYLCASSFVKGGRQNTEAFFGQGTRLTVV.

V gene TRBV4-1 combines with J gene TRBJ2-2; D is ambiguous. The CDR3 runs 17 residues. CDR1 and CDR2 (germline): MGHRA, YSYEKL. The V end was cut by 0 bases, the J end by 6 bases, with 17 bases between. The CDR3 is CASSQERGIGSAGELFF. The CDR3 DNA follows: TGCGCCAGCAGCCAAGAACGTGGGATTGGAAGTGCCGGGGAGCTGTTTTTT.

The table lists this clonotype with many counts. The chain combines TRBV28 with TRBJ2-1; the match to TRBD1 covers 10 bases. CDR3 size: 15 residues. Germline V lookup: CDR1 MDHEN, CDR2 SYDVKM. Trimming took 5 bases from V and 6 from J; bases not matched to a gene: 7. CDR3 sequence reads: CASSPPDRGGNEQFF. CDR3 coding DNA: TGTGCCAGCAGTCCGCCGGACAGGGGGGGCAATGAGCAGTTCTTC.

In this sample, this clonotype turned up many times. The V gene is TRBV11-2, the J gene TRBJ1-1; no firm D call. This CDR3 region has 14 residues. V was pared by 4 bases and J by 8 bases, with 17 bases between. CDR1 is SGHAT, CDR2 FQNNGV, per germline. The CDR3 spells CASSSTRIGREAFF. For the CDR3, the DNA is TGTGCCAGCAGCTCAACCCGGATTGGCAGGGAAGCTTTCTTT.